This passage covers 16 T cell receptor beta chains from one sample sequenced in a study of CD8 T cells in Susac syndrome. RNA amounts of about 0.45 to 1 ug underwent reverse transcription with random hexamers. TCRdb analysed the immunoSEQ multiplex PCR reads with MiXCR anew, one entry per CDR3 protein. The sample consists of some 300,000 distinct CDR3 sequences, 70% to 90% of them appearing once. The specimen was CD8+ T cells from PBMCs. Source of these receptors: a human donor with multiple sclerosis.

V usage is TRBV4-1 and J usage is TRBJ2-7; 7 nucleotides line up with TRBD1. Germline V gene data show CDR1 as MGHRA and CDR2 as YSYEKL. This CDR3 has 15 residues. J gave up 3 bases and V 1 base, and 6 bases lay outside the gene matches. CDR3 protein: CASSQVSGQSYEQYF. CDR3 coding DNA: TGCGCCAGCAGCCAAGTATCGGGACAGAGCTACGAGCAGTACTTC.

V and J are TRBV27 and TRBJ2-1, with TRBD1 matching 12 bases. The CDR3 has 16 amino acids. V dropped 6 bases and J dropped 5; count of bases not matched to a gene: 8. From germline, CDR1 is MNHEY and CDR2 SMNVEV (reference sequence). CDR3: CASRPPGQGANNEQFF. CDR3 coding DNA: TGTGCCAGCAGACCTCCGGGACAGGGGGCAAACAATGAGCAGTTCTTC.

This rearrangement joins TRBV9 to TRBJ1-5, with 7 bases identical to TRBD1. Per the germline V gene, CDR1 is SGDLS and CDR2 is YYNGEE. The CDR3 loop spans 15 amino acids. Unmatched junction bases numbered 9, after V lost 3 bases and J lost 6 bases. The CDR3 nucleotides read TGTGCCAGCAGCGCCCTTGAGGGGGCGGGTCAGCCCCAGCATTTT. Protein product: CASSALEGAGQPQHF.

The J gene is TRBJ2-1, the V gene TRBV28; D may be TRBD1 (6 bases). The CDR3 has 11 residues. Deletions cut 8 bases from V and 8 bases from J, with 10 bases between. The germline V gene has CDR1 MDHEN and CDR2 SYDVKM. CDR3 sequence: CASGQIHEQFF. CDR3 coding DNA: TGTGCCAGCGGACAGATCCATGAGCAGTTCTTC. The whole variable domain, remainder taken from reference TRBV28 and TRBJ2-1, is DVKVTQSSRYLVKRTGEKVFLECVQDMDHENMFWYRQDPGLGLRLIYFSYDVKMKEKGDIPEGYSVSREKKERFSLILESASTNQTSMYLCASGQIHEQFFGPGTRLTVL.

The genes are TRBV28 and TRBJ2-1, with D unresolved. The CDR3 sequence is 18 residues long. Germline-derived CDR1 and CDR2 are MDHEN and SYDVKM. Trimming left V 1 base short and J 0 bases short, with 16 bases between. For the CDR3, the DNA is TGTGCCAGCAGTTTATTGTTGGATCAGCTCAGCTCCTACAATGAGCAGTTCTTC. Its translation is CASSLLLDQLSSYNEQFF.

J is TRBJ1-5 and V is TRBV12-5; D call uncertain. The CDR3 is 15 amino acids. Germline CDR1 and CDR2: LGHNT and FRNRAP. V dropped 1 base and J dropped 0 bases, with 7 bases sitting between them. In DNA, the CDR3 is TGTGCTAGTGGTTTGGGGGCAAGTAGCAATCAGCCCCAGCATTTT. Translated: CASGLGASSNQPQHF.

This sequence joins TRBV12-5 and TRBJ2-1; TRBD2 matches at 13 bases. V trimming: 1 base; J trimming: 6 bases; junction bases outside the gene matches: 3. The germline V gene has CDR1 LGHNT and CDR2 FRNRAP. The CDR3 loop spans 16 amino acids. CDR3 DNA: TGTGCTAGTGGTTTGGGACTAGCGGGAGGTATCAATGAGCAGTTCTTC. Protein: CASGLGLAGGINEQFF. The complete variable domain, with remaining parts taken from reference TRBV12-5 and TRBJ2-1, reads DARVTQTPRHKVTEMGQEVTMRCQPILGHNTVFWYRQTMMQGLELLAYFRNRAPLDDSGMPKDRFSAEMPDATLATLKIQPSEPRDSAVYFCASGLGLAGGINEQFFGPGTRLTVL.

The genes are TRBV11-3 and TRBJ2-2; no reliable D call. The germline V gene encodes CDR1 SGHNT and CDR2 YENEEA. V lost 0 bases and J lost 0, with 11 bases in between. This CDR3 spans 17 amino acids. The DNA of the CDR3 is TGTGCCAGCAGCTTAGATCTTACGGGTGCGAACACCGGGGAGCTGTTTTTT. This sequence encodes CASSLDLTGANTGELFF.

V is TRBV2 and J is TRBJ1-1; no clear D. With 4 bases removed from V and 10 bases from J, the gap between germline ends came to 7 bases. The CDR3 loop spans 10 amino acids. CDR1 is SNHLY and CDR2 is FYNNEI in the germline V gene. The CDR3 reads CASSAGLAFF. Written as DNA, the CDR3 is TGTGCCAGCAGTGCGGGGTTAGCTTTCTTT.

The V and J genes are TRBV11-2 and TRBJ2-2; D remains ambiguous. V lost 1 base, J lost 4 bases, and 4 bases lay in between. The germline gives CDR1 SGHAT, CDR2 FQNNGV. The CDR3 spans 13 residues. The CDR3 loop reads CASSLVFTGELFF. For the CDR3, the DNA is TGTGCCAGCAGCTTAGTTTTCACCGGGGAGCTGTTTTTT.

The gene calls are TRBV19 and TRBJ1-1; possibly TRBD1 for D (5 bases). Trimming removed 4 bases at V and 0 bases at J, with 21 bases between. The CDR3 consists of 18 residues. Per germline, CDR1 LNHDA and CDR2 SQIVND (reference sequence). CDR3: CASSNRIVTGYMNTEAFF. CDR3 sequence (DNA): TGTGCCAGTAGTAACCGGATAGTCACAGGTTACATGAACACTGAAGCTTTCTTT.

The chain uses TRBV6-6 and TRBJ2-4; 8 nucleotides align to TRBD2. This CDR3 is 16 amino acids long. The V gene end was trimmed by 8 bases and the J gene end by 1 base; junction bases not matched to a gene: 10. Germline CDR1 is MNHNY and CDR2 is SVGAGI (reference sequence). The CDR3 region is CASRGGFDWAKNIQYF. The CDR3 DNA is TGTGCCAGCCGGGGGGGATTTGATTGGGCCAAAAACATTCAGTACTTC.

This clonotype showed up just once. The gene calls are TRBV27 and TRBJ1-2; 7 bases are shared with TRBD1. CDR3 length equals 17 residues. V trimming: 0 bases; J trimming: 7 bases; junction bases outside the gene matches: 14. Germline lookup yields CDR1 MNHEY and CDR2 SMNVEV (reference sequence). CDR3 bases: TGTGCCAGCAGTTTATCGGGGGCAGGGGGAGGACTAGGTGGCTACACCTTC. Translation gives CASSLSGAGGGLGGYTF.

The CDR3 is CASSLKTGFGYTF. The CDR3 bases are TGTGCCAGCAGTTTAAAGACAGGGTTTGGCTACACCTTC. V usage is TRBV12-3 or TRBV12-4 and J usage is TRBJ1-2; 7 bases match TRBD1. The CDR3 is made up of 13 amino acids. V gave up 2 bases and J gave up 7 bases; unmatched junction bases: 4.

The chain recombines TRBV7-9 with TRBJ2-3; D not certain. The V and J ends lost 0 bases and 7 bases respectively, with 5 bases between them. CDR1 is SEHNR, CDR2 FQNEAQ, per germline (reference sequence). The CDR3 has 12 residues. The CDR3 sequence is CASSLAGYTQYF. In nucleotides, the CDR3 is TGTGCCAGCAGCTTAGCGGGATATACGCAGTATTTT.

This clonotype was observed once. V gene TRBV6-1 combines with J gene TRBJ2-1; TRBD2 is a possible D gene (6 bases). The CDR3 is 14 residues long. Germline CDR1 and CDR2: MNHNS and SASEGT. Deletions cut 5 bases from V and 7 bases from J, with 15 bases between. This chain's CDR3 is CASSTDGGINEQFF. For the CDR3, the DNA is TGTGCCAGCAGTACAGACGGCGGGATTAATGAGCAGTTCTTC.